These 15 T cell receptor beta chains originate from one sample sequenced in a study of cytotoxic CD8 clonotypes in ibrutinib-treated CLL. Using immunoSEQ multiplex PCR, the repertoire was profiled, and TCRdb retains in-frame clones only, with some absent. The sample gives around 200,000 clones, more than 70% of which show up once; roughly 11% is in the top ten. The material sequenced was PBMCs, taken after 12 months of ibrutinib treatment. Receptors were obtained from a human donor with chronic lymphocytic leukemia.

This sequence joins TRBV6-6 and TRBJ2-7, with 7 bases aligning to TRBD2. The CDR3 extends over 15 amino acids. The V gene's germline CDR1 is MNHNY and CDR2 SVGAGI (reference sequence). The V segment lost 2 bases and the J segment 4 bases; nucleotides outside the gene matches: 8. In DNA form, the CDR3 reads TGTGCCAGCAGTTACCCGGCGGGAGCCGAGTACGAGCAGTACTTC. Its translation is CASSYPAGAEYEQYF.

The chain uses TRBV10-3 and TRBJ1-1; D perhaps matches TRBD1 (6 bases). Germline V gene lookup returns CDR1 ENHRY and CDR2 SYGVKD. This CDR3 has 13 amino acids. V gave up 8 bases and J gave up 1 base, with 11 bases separating them. For the CDR3, the DNA is TGTGCCATCGGGGGACAACCGAACACTGAAGCTTTCTTT. Encoded protein: CAIGGQPNTEAFF.

This clone was recorded a few times. The chain recombines TRBV19 with TRBJ1-6; TRBD1 matches at 7 bases. The ends lost 5 bases at V and 10 bases at J; junction bases unmatched: 8. The CDR3 length is 14 residues. Looked up from germline, CDR1 is LNHDA and CDR2 is SQIVND (reference sequence). CDR3 protein: CASSEGTVGSPLHF. Here the CDR3 DNA reads TGTGCCAGTAGTGAGGGGACAGTCGGGTCACCCCTCCACTTT. Together with reference TRBV19 and TRBJ1-6, the CDR3 gives the full variable domain: DGGITQSPKYLFRKEGQNVTLSCEQNLNHDAMYWYRQDPGQGLRLIYYSQIVNDFQKGDIAEGYSVSREKKESFPLTVTSAQKNPTAFYLCASSEGTVGSPLHFGNGTRLTVT.

The genes are TRBV4-1 and TRBJ1-2, with 8 bases aligning to TRBD1. CDR3 size: 17 residues. V shed 3 bases and J 7 bases; nucleotides not matched to a gene: 16. From germline, CDR1 is MGHRA and CDR2 YSYEKL. For the CDR3, the DNA is TGCGCCAGCAGCCATCAGGGGGCCGCTGCGGGTAGGGGTGGCTACACCTTC. Protein sequence: CASSHQGAAAGRGGYTF.

The chain employs TRBV10-3 and TRBJ1-1, with 9 bases matching TRBD1. The CDR3 covers 15 residues. The V gene's germline CDR1 is ENHRY and CDR2 SYGVKD. The V and J ends lost 5 bases and 5 bases, in that order; junction bases with no gene match: 9. In DNA form, the CDR3 reads TGTGCCATCAGTTCATCCGGGACAGGGAATACTGAAGCTTTCTTT. Its protein is CAISSSGTGNTEAFF.

In its sample, this clone was seen a few times. This chain links TRBV9 with TRBJ1-5; TRBD1 agrees at 7 bases. V shed 3 bases and J 6 bases; nucleotides not matched to a gene: 3. The CDR3 contains 13 residues. The germline V gene has CDR1 SGDLS and CDR2 YYNGEE. The CDR3 region has the DNA TGTGCCAGCAGCGCAGGGGGAGGTCAGCCCCAGCATTTT. Protein product: CASSAGGGQPQHF.

V and J are TRBV6-6 and TRBJ1-2; tentatively, D is TRBD1 (6 bases). V was shortened by 6 bases and J by 4 bases, with 18 bases between the two germline ends. CDR3 length equals 15 residues. The V gene's germline CDR1 is MNHNY and CDR2 SVGAGI (reference sequence). Here the CDR3 DNA reads TGTGCCAGCAGCACCCTCCTTGAGGGGGTCTATGGCTACACCTTC. Translating gives CASSTLLEGVYGYTF.

The rearrangement uses TRBV7-2 and TRBJ1-2; 11 bases are shared with TRBD1. V shed 3 bases and J 4 bases; nucleotides not matched to a gene: 4. The germline CDR1 and CDR2 sequences are SGHTA and FQGNSA. The CDR3 has 15 amino acids. The CDR3 spells CASSLGQGGTYGYTF. CDR3 sequence (DNA): TGTGCCAGCAGCTTGGGACAGGGGGGCACCTATGGCTACACCTTC.

This clone has ten or more counts. The CDR3 is CASRAAHAGTDTQYF. For the CDR3, the DNA is TGTGCCAGCCGAGCGGCACACGCCGGAACAGATACGCAGTATTTT. This chain uses TRBV6-5 with TRBJ2-3; D might be TRBD2 (5 bases). Germline loops: CDR1 MNHEY, CDR2 SVGAGI. The CDR3 sequence is 15 residues long. With 8 bases removed from V and 3 bases from J, the gap between germline ends came to 18 bases.

The chain has TRBV7-2 and TRBJ2-5; no firm D call. CDR3 length: 15 amino acids. In germline, CDR1 is SGHTA, CDR2 FQGNSA. The germline V and J ends were trimmed by 4 bases and 5 bases, with 17 bases remaining between them. CDR3 bases: TGTGCCAGCAGCTCTAGAAAGGGTGGGTGGGAGACCCAGTACTTC. This sequence encodes CASSSRKGGWETQYF.

The gene calls are TRBV18 and TRBJ1-6, with 8 positions matching TRBD1. Germline-derived CDR1 and CDR2 are KGHSH and LQKENI. V lost 5 bases, J lost 9 bases, and 6 bases stayed unmatched. The CDR3 covers 14 residues. This chain's CDR3 is CASSAGQGGSPLHF. CDR3 coding DNA: TGTGCCAGCTCAGCCGGACAGGGCGGTTCACCCCTCCACTTT.

This clone was seen only once. The rearrangement joins TRBV29-1 to TRBJ2-1, with D perhaps TRBD2 (6 bases). V was shortened by 6 bases and J by 9 bases, with 9 bases between the two germline ends. The CDR3 length is 10 residues. The germline V gene has CDR1 SQVTM and CDR2 ANQGSEA. CDR3 DNA: TGCAGCGTCCAGACTAGTGAGCAGTTCTTC. This gives the protein CSVQTSEQFF.

The chain has TRBV2 and TRBJ2-7, with 7 bases aligning to TRBD2. V was pared by 6 bases and J by 5 bases, with 4 bases of the junction left unmatched. Germline-derived CDR1 and CDR2 are SNHLY and FYNNEI. The CDR3 loop spans 12 amino acids. The CDR3 DNA sequence: TGTGCCAGCAGAATGGGAGGGGACGAGCAGTACTTC. This translates into CASRMGGDEQYF.

This clone was picked up one time. The V gene is TRBV7-9, the J gene TRBJ1-2, with a possible D match to TRBD1 (6 bases). V was pared by 9 bases and J by 0 bases, with 14 bases between. CDR3 size: 14 residues. Per the germline V gene, CDR1 is SEHNR and CDR2 is FQNEAQ (reference sequence). The CDR3 reads CASFTGNPNYGYTF. The DNA of the CDR3 is TGTGCCAGTTTTACAGGGAATCCTAACTATGGCTACACCTTC. The full variable domain, its missing parts supplied by reference TRBV7-9 and TRBJ1-2, is DTGVSQNPRHKITKRGQNVTFRCDPISEHNRLYWYRQTLGQGPEFLTYFQNEAQLEKSRLLSDRFSAERPKGSFSTLEIQRTEQGDSAMYLCASFTGNPNYGYTFGSGTRLTVV.

V gene TRBV7-9 combines with J gene TRBJ1-1; D possibly corresponds to TRBD1 (6 bases). The CDR3 runs 13 residues. Germline V gene sequence: CDR1 SEHNR, CDR2 FQNEAQ (reference sequence). Trimming left V 1 base short and J 9 bases short, with 12 bases between. CDR3 DNA sequence: TGTGCCAGCAGCTTAGTGGGGGCCGTCCAAGCTTTCTTT. Protein product: CASSLVGAVQAFF.